This entry is about one TCR beta chain. These data come from a study of blood T cells in healthy people across ages. The use of a sample-barcoded 5' primer and a J-beta primer mix characterized a second PCR of roughly 7 to 12 cycles. TCRdb ran MiXCR on the 5' RACE reads and lists one entry per CDR3 protein. Of some 1,800,000 distinct CDR3 sequences in the sample, approximately 40% were seen once. CDR1 and CDR2 from the germline V gene are MNHEY and SVGEGT. Trimming removed 2 bases from V and 0 bases from J; junction bases left unmatched: 5. The CDR3 loop spans 17 amino acids. For every donor, a draw yielded around 10 milliliters of peripheral blood.

The clonotype was recovered from a human donor in good health. The chain carries TRBV6-2 or TRBV6-3 and TRBJ1-5; TRBD1 agrees at 9 bases. Material: blood. The CDR3 DNA sequence: TGTGCCAGCAGTTACCGGACAGGGGCAAATAGCAATCAGCCCCAGCATTTT. Residues: CASSYRTGANSNQPQHF.